The sequence of this T cell receptor (beta chain) was determined in a study of PD-L1 blockade in urothelial cancer. Overall study context: Patients commenced atezolizumab in about 2014, and it was given at 1,200 mg intravenously every 3 weeks. Chemotherapy regimens numbering 0 to 3 had been given to patients. Timepoints chosen for blood analysis were 3 weeks (second dose) and 6 weeks after treatment start. Reported median T cell count for blood samples was around 150,000.

CDR3 length: 14 amino acids. Germline V lookup: CDR1 SGHTA, CDR2 FQGNSA. V lost 5 bases to trimming and J lost 2 bases; unmatched junction nucleotides: 6. This table comes from immunoSEQ multiplex PCR, and its TCRdb copy is limited to in-frame clones, with some not included. The repertoire holds tens of thousands of clones, with 87% as singletons. The time point here: pretreatment peripheral blood. The chain uses TRBV7-2 and TRBJ2-7; TRBD1 matches at 7 bases. The source material was PBMCs, sampled around atezolizumab (anti-PD-L1) treatment. This receptor was obtained from an older woman with urothelial cancer. The CDR3 coding sequence is TGTGCCAGCAGCCAGGGACAGCGAACCTACGAGCAGTACTTC. Translating gives CASSQGQRTYEQYF. The whole variable domain, filled in from reference TRBV7-2 and TRBJ2-7, reads GAGVSQSPSNKVTEKGKDVELRCDPISGHTALYWYRQSLGQGLEFLIYFQGNSAPDKSGLPSDRFSAERTGGSVSTLTIQRTQQEDSAVYLCASSQGQRTYEQYFGPGTRLTVT.